This TCR beta chain was observed in a study of T cell changes during pregnancy in multiple sclerosis. The sample holds a few counts of this clone. J was trimmed by 5 bases and V by 5 bases; bases with no gene match: 6. The germline CDR1 and CDR2 sequences are SGHTA and FQGNSA. The CDR3 has 13 residues. Assay: immunoSEQ multiplex PCR; the TCRdb copy retains only in-frame clones and omits some. The table includes tens of thousands of clones, about 89% detected once. This clonotype originated in a female donor with multiple sclerosis, enrolled in a pregnancy study. The specimen comprised peripheral blood, sampled in the second trimester of pregnancy. The V call is TRBV7-2, the J call TRBJ2-7, with 7 nucleotides matching TRBD1. This CDR3 reads CASSPQGSHEQYF. The CDR3 nucleotides read TGTGCCAGCAGCCCACAGGGGTCTCACGAGCAGTACTTC.